The TCR beta chain described here comes from a study of OX40 agonist ivuxolimab in advanced cancers. Study at large: At doses from 0.01 to 10 mg/kg, patients were given intravenous ivuxolimab every 2 weeks. General study findings and limits: Among expanded peripheral T cells, antigen specificity went undetermined. Among T cells, CD8+ cells averaged more expanded clones than CD4+ cells.

Assay used: immunoSEQ multiplex PCR; TCRdb lists only in-frame clones, some missing. The sample shows roughly 18,000 clones, 72% of them seen only once. The CDR3 spans 14 residues. Germline V CDR1 and CDR2: SGHAT, FQDESV (reference sequence). The V segment lost 5 bases and the J segment 5 bases; nucleotides outside the gene matches: 2. Details on this clone: Its target is not known.

The sequence was collected from an adult with an advanced solid tumor such as melanoma, head and neck, liver or kidney cancer. The source was CD4+ or CD8+ T cells sorted from blood, collected in a trial of the OX40 agonist ivuxolimab. V is TRBV11-1 and J is TRBJ1-6; 8 bases map to TRBD1. DNA of the CDR3: TGTGCCAGCAGCCGGACAGGGAATAATTCACCCCTCCACTTT. Protein product: CASSRTGNNSPLHF.